The source of this T cell receptor (beta chain) is a study of T cells in Graves' hyperthyroidism and ophthalmopathy. Many counts were recorded for this clonotype. For Graves' hyperthyroidism to be stable, ophthalmopathy could not progress within 18 months. Researchers amplified the TCR beta CDR3 regions from RNA transcripts. An initial round of RT-PCR targeting the TCR CDR3 relied on the HTBI primer set. TCRdb re-analysed the multiplex PCR reads in MiXCR, keeping a single row per CDR3 protein. The repertoire consists of about 500,000 distinct CDR3 sequences, with roughly 14% occurring once and the leading ten covering under 20%. V lost 2 bases, J lost 10 bases, and 12 bases lay in between. The CDR3 has 13 amino acids. Per germline, CDR1 MNHEY and CDR2 SVGEGT.

The sample consisted of blood. The J gene is TRBJ2-1, the V gene TRBV6-2 or TRBV6-3; D uncertain. This clonotype originated in a young woman with Graves' hyperthyroidism. The CDR3 loop reads CASSYTRPREQFF. The CDR3 DNA is TGTGCCAGCAGTTACACCCGCCCGAGGGAGCAGTTCTTC.